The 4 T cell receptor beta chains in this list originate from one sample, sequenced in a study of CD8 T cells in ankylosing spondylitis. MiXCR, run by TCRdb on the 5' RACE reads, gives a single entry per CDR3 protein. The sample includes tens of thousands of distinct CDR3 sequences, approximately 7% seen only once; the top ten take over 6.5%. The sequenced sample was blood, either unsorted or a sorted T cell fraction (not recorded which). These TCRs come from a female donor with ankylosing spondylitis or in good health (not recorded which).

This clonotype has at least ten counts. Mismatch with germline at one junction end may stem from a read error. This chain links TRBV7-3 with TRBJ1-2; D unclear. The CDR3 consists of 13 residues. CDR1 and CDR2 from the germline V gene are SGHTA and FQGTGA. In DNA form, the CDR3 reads TGTGCCAGCAGCCTAACAGAAGGCTATGGCTACACCTTC. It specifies CASSLTEGYGYTF.

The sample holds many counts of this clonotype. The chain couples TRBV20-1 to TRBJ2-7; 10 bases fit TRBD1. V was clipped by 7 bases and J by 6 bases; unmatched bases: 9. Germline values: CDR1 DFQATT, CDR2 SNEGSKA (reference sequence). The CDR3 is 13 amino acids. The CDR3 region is CSGLTGGKGEQYF. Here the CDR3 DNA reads TGCAGTGGTCTGACAGGGGGCAAAGGCGAGCAGTACTTC.

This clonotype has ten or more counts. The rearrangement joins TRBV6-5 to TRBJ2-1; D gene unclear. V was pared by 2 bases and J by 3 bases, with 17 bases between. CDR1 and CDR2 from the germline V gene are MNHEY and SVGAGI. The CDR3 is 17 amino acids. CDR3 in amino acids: CASSYSGATHVYNEQFF. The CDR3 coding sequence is TGTGCCAGCAGTTACAGTGGAGCGACCCACGTCTACAATGAGCAGTTCTTC.

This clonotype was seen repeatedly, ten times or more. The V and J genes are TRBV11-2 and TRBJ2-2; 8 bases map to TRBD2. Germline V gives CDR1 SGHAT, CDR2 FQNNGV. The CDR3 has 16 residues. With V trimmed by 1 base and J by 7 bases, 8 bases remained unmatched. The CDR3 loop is CASSLVPGGLFGELFF. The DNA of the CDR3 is TGTGCCAGCAGCTTAGTTCCGGGGGGGTTGTTCGGGGAGCTGTTTTTT. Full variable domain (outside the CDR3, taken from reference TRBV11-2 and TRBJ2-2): EAGVAQSPRYKIIEKRQSVAFWCNPISGHATLYWYQQILGQGPKLLIQFQNNGVVDDSQLPKDRFSAERLKGVDSTLKIQPAKLEDSAVYLCASSLVPGGLFGELFFGEGSRLTVL.